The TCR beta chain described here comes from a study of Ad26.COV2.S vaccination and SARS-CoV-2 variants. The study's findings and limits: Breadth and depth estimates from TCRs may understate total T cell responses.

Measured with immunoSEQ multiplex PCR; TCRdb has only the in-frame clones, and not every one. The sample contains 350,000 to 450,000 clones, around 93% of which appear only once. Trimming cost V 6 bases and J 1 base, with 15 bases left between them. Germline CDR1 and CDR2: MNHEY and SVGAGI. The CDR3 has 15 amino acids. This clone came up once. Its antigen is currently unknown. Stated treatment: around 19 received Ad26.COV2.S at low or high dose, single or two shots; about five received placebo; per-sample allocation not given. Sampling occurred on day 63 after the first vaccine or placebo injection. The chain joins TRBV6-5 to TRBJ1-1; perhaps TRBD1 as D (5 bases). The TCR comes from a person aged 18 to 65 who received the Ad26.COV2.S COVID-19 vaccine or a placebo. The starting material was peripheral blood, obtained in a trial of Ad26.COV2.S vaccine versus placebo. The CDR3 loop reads CASSLRALGNTEAFF. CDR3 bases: TGTGCCAGCAGCCTCAGGGCCTTAGGGAACACTGAAGCTTTCTTT.